These 27 T cell receptor beta chains were all obtained from the same sample, sequenced in a study of cytomegalovirus exposure and HLA in healthy donors. TCRdb's copy holds only in-frame clones and misses some; the assay was immunoSEQ multiplex PCR. The data contain 110,000 or so clones, about 82% of them seen just once; the ten biggest clones take up nearly 5%. Sequencing used PBMCs. The receptors derive from a young man in good health and CMV-seronegative.

This rearrangement joins TRBV29-1 to TRBJ2-3, with D possibly being TRBD2 (7 bases). This CDR3 has 15 amino acids. Germline assignment: CDR1 SQVTM and CDR2 ANQGSEA. Trimming cost V 4 bases and J 2 bases, with 16 bases left between them. The CDR3 DNA follows: TGCAGCGTTGTCCTGAGGGGGGGAGTCACAGATACGCAGTATTTT. This translates into CSVVLRGGVTDTQYF.

The V call is TRBV6-4, the J call TRBJ1-2; the D gene is possibly TRBD1 (5 bases). From germline, CDR1 is MRHNA and CDR2 SNTAGT. V lost 7 bases to trimming and J lost 6 bases, with 15 bases between them. This CDR3 is 13 amino acids long. The chain's CDR3 is CASIPLGTNGYTF. DNA of the CDR3: TGTGCCAGCATTCCGCTGGGGACTAATGGCTACACCTTC.

The chain links TRBV15 to TRBJ2-7, with a possible D match to TRBD2 (6 bases). Germline CDR1 LNHNV, CDR2 YYDKDF (reference sequence). CDR3 length: 15 amino acids. V lost 4 bases and J lost 0, with 13 bases in between. The DNA of the CDR3 is TGTGCCACCAGCATGGATAGCGGATCCTCCTACGAGCAGTACTTC. It yields the protein CATSMDSGSSYEQYF.

This clone is a singleton in its sample. J is TRBJ2-7 and V is TRBV5-1; possible D gene TRBD1, 7 bases. The CDR3 sequence is 14 residues long. Trimming stripped 4 bases from V and 4 bases from J, with 15 bases between. Germline loops: CDR1 SGHRS, CDR2 YFSETQ. The CDR3 region has the DNA TGCGCCAGCAGCAGTTTTCCAGGGGGGTACGAGCAGTACTTC. Residues: CASSSFPGGYEQYF.

The chain joins TRBV6-5 to TRBJ2-1; maybe TRBD2 (6 bases). In germline, CDR1 is MNHEY, CDR2 SVGAGI. The CDR3 loop spans 16 amino acids. V lost 2 bases, J lost 4 bases, and 15 bases lay in between. CDR3 in DNA: TGTGCCAGCAGTTACCGGGGTAGCGGAACATACAATGAGCAGTTCTTC. It encodes CASSYRGSGTYNEQFF.

In this sample, this clone turned up once. The J gene is TRBJ1-2, the V gene TRBV4-1; 7 bases line up with TRBD1. The V segment lost 5 bases and the J segment 4 bases; nucleotides outside the gene matches: 7. The length of the CDR3 is 14 residues. Germline V gives CDR1 MGHRA, CDR2 YSYEKL. DNA for the CDR3: TGCGCCAGCAGCACTCCGGGACAGCTCTATGGCTACACCTTC. This gives the protein CASSTPGQLYGYTF.

J is TRBJ1-6 and V is TRBV30, with 11 bases that match TRBD1. The CDR3 consists of 17 residues. Germline loops: CDR1 GTSNPN, CDR2 SVGIG (reference sequence). V gave up 0 bases and J gave up 6 bases; unmatched junction bases: 7. The CDR3 sequence is CAWSVRDRGKGNSPLHF. CDR3 coding DNA: TGTGCCTGGAGTGTTAGGGACAGGGGGAAGGGTAATTCACCCCTCCACTTT.

The chain has TRBV29-1 and TRBJ2-2, with 7 bases identical to TRBD2. The CDR3 spans 13 residues. CDR1 SQVTM and CDR2 ANQGSEA come from the germline V gene. V trimming: 7 bases; J trimming: 0 bases; junction bases outside the gene matches: 2. As DNA, the CDR3 is TGCAGCGCTGGGGGGGCGAACACCGGGGAGCTGTTTTTT. Translated: CSAGGANTGELFF.

J is TRBJ2-5 and V is TRBV5-1; TRBD2 matches 9 bases. V shed 0 bases, J shed 1 base, and the junction held 7 bases outside the gene matches. The CDR3 contains 17 residues. Germline CDR1 SGHRS, CDR2 YFSETQ. As DNA, the CDR3 is TGCGCCAGCAGCTTGGTTAGCGGGGGTAATCTCCAAGAGACCCAGTACTTC. This translates into CASSLVSGGNLQETQYF.

The rearrangement links TRBV4-1 to TRBJ2-3; the D gene is possibly TRBD1 (6 bases). The CDR3 sequence is 18 residues long. From germline, CDR1 is MGHRA and CDR2 YSYEKL. The V end was cut by 4 bases, the J end by 6 bases, with 26 bases between. DNA for the CDR3: TGCGCCAGCAGCCCCCGGCGAAAAGTTCAGGGGATACGGGATACGCAGTATTTT. Translated: CASSPRRKVQGIRDTQYF.

For the CDR3, the DNA is TGCAGCGCCTGGGGACAGGGAAGGGTCCAAGAGACCCAGTACTTC. Protein product: CSAWGQGRVQETQYF. The J gene is TRBJ2-5, the V gene TRBV29-1; 9 nucleotides line up with TRBD1. The CDR3 is made up of 15 amino acids. Per germline, CDR1 SQVTM and CDR2 ANQGSEA. V lost 7 bases and J lost 1; bases outside the gene matches: 10.

This chain uses TRBV7-6 with TRBJ1-2; 9 bases align to TRBD1. With 4 bases clipped from V and 3 bases from J, the junction kept 6 bases outside the gene matches. The CDR3 loop spans 15 amino acids. The germline V gene encodes CDR1 SGHVS and CDR2 FNYEAQ. Here the CDR3 reads CASSYGQGSDYGYTF. The CDR3 bases are TGTGCCAGCAGCTACGGACAGGGGAGCGACTATGGCTACACCTTC.

This sequence joins TRBV7-9 and TRBJ2-7; D ambiguous. CDR3 size: 15 residues. Trimming removed 5 bases at V and 0 bases at J, with 14 bases between. CDR1 is SEHNR, CDR2 FQNEAQ, per germline (reference sequence). The CDR3 DNA sequence: TGTGCCAGCAGCCCAGACTTATGGAGCTCCTACGAGCAGTACTTC. Encoded protein: CASSPDLWSSYEQYF.

The gene calls are TRBV5-4 and TRBJ1-1; a possible D gene is TRBD1 (6 bases). CDR1 SGHNT and CDR2 YYREEE come from the germline V gene (reference sequence). The CDR3 extends over 14 amino acids. V lost 4 bases and J 1 base, leaving 11 bases between the germline ends. CDR3 sequence reads: CASSLGQTNTEAFF. The CDR3 DNA sequence: TGTGCCAGCAGCCTCGGACAGACGAACACTGAAGCTTTCTTT.

The chain recombines TRBV19 with TRBJ2-2; D possibly corresponds to TRBD1 (6 bases). Deletions cut 6 bases from V and 3 bases from J, with 14 bases between. Germline-derived CDR1 and CDR2 are LNHDA and SQIVND (reference sequence). This CDR3 comprises 15 residues. The CDR3 region has the DNA TGTGCCAGTAGGGTACAGGGTATGGACACCGGGGAGCTGTTTTTT. Protein sequence: CASRVQGMDTGELFF.

This rearrangement joins TRBV4-1 to TRBJ2-3; 10 bases match TRBD2. This CDR3 contains 17 residues. After removal of 0 bases from V and 4 bases from J, the junction contained 7 bases not matched to a gene. Germline V gene data show CDR1 as MGHRA and CDR2 as YSYEKL. In nucleotides, the CDR3 is TGCGCCAGCAGCCAAGATAGGCTAGCGGGAGTACCAGATACGCAGTATTTT. It yields the protein CASSQDRLAGVPDTQYF.

The genes are TRBV18 and TRBJ1-1; 7 positions agree with TRBD1. The CDR3 extends over 12 amino acids. J lost 8 bases, V lost 2 bases, and 2 bases had no gene match. The germline gives CDR1 KGHSH, CDR2 LQKENI. CDR3 nucleotides: TGTGCCAGCTCACCATTGGGACAGGAAGCTTTCTTT. Translation: CASSPLGQEAFF.

This rearrangement joins TRBV5-1 to TRBJ2-7; the D gene is possibly TRBD2 (6 bases). CDR3 size: 15 residues. V lost 0 bases to trimming and J lost 3 bases, with 13 bases between them. Germline V gene data show CDR1 as SGHRS and CDR2 as YFSETQ. CDR3 in amino acids: CASSLGGRGGYEQYF. Written as DNA, the CDR3 is TGCGCCAGCAGCTTGGGAGGTAGGGGAGGCTACGAGCAGTACTTC. Variable domain in full (rest from reference TRBV5-1 and TRBJ2-7): KAGVTQTPRYLIKTRGQQVTLSCSPISGHRSVSWYQQTPGQGLQFLFEYFSETQRNKGNFPGRFSGRQFSNSRSEMNVSTLELGDSALYLCASSLGGRGGYEQYFGPGTRLTVT.

The gene calls are TRBV23-1 and TRBJ1-6; D unclear. TRBV23-1 is known as an ORF, though its function is uncertain. The CDR3 length is 16 residues. V was pared by 2 bases and J by 0 bases, with 8 bases between. The CDR3 sequence is CASSQAGCSYNSPLHF. Here the CDR3 DNA reads TGCGCCAGCAGTCAAGCAGGCTGCTCCTATAATTCACCCCTCCACTTT.

The chain carries TRBV7-9 and TRBJ2-3, with TRBD2 as a possible D gene (5 bases). Per germline, CDR1 SEHNR and CDR2 FQNEAQ (reference sequence). CDR3 length equals 13 residues. The V gene lost 5 bases and the J gene lost 4 bases, with 10 bases spanning the gap. The CDR3 here is CASSPPAADTQYF. The CDR3 nucleotides read TGTGCCAGCAGCCCCCCAGCGGCAGATACGCAGTATTTT.

This sequence joins TRBV19 and TRBJ1-6, with D perhaps TRBD1 (6 bases). Germline CDR1 reads LNHDA; CDR2 reads SQIVND (reference sequence). The CDR3 has 17 amino acids. V was pared by 0 bases and J by 5 bases, with 14 bases between. CDR3 bases: TGTGCCAGTAGTATAGATCTGAGGACAGCCGATAATTCACCCCTCCACTTT. Translation: CASSIDLRTADNSPLHF.

The J gene is TRBJ2-1, the V gene TRBV4-1, with D possibly being TRBD2 (6 bases). Germline-derived CDR1 and CDR2 are MGHRA and YSYEKL. Trimming cost V 6 bases and J 5 bases, with 11 bases left between them. CDR3 length: 13 amino acids. In DNA, the CDR3 is TGCGCCAGCAGTTGGCGGGACCACAATGAGCAGTTCTTC. Protein product: CASSWRDHNEQFF.

This clone has more than one count but fewer than ten. The V and J genes are TRBV4-1 and TRBJ1-1; D gene ambiguous. Germline V gene sequence: CDR1 MGHRA, CDR2 YSYEKL. The CDR3 runs to 16 residues. The V gene lost 3 bases and the J gene lost 6 bases, with 20 bases spanning the gap. The CDR3 region has the DNA TGCGCCAGCAGCCATGCATCGACGCCGGGAGGGCCTGAAGCTTTCTTT. It codes for CASSHASTPGGPEAFF.

This clone has just one count. This chain connects TRBV5-4 to TRBJ1-4, with TRBD1 identical over 7 bases. Germline V gene sequence: CDR1 SGHNT, CDR2 YYREEE (reference sequence). The V segment lost 4 bases and the J segment 5 bases; nucleotides outside the gene matches: 8. The CDR3 has 15 amino acids. The CDR3 protein is CASSNRTGPNEKLFF. The DNA for the CDR3 is TGTGCCAGCAGCAACCGGACAGGACCCAATGAAAAACTGTTTTTT.

The chain links TRBV12-5 to TRBJ1-1; D is perhaps TRBD1 (5 bases). Germline V gene sequence: CDR1 LGHNT, CDR2 FRNRAP. This CDR3 is built from 10 residues. Trimming took off 7 bases at V and 7 bases at J, with 7 bases between the two ends. CDR3 coding DNA: TGTGCTAGTGACCAGGGTGAAGCTTTCTTT. It translates to CASDQGEAFF.

The V gene is TRBV7-8, the J gene TRBJ2-7; 13 bases are shared with TRBD2. Germline-derived CDR1 and CDR2 are SGHVS and FQNEAQ. The CDR3 extends over 16 amino acids. After removal of 0 bases from V and 5 bases from J, the junction contained 4 bases not matched to a gene. CDR3 nucleotides: TGTGCCAGCAGCTTAGCGGGGACTAGCGGGATCAACGAGCAGTACTTC. This translates into CASSLAGTSGINEQYF.

This clone was counted a few times. This rearrangement joins TRBV6-5 to TRBJ2-2, with TRBD1 matching 8 bases. This CDR3 has 15 amino acids. Germline V gene lookup returns CDR1 MNHEY and CDR2 SVGAGI. V shed 5 bases, J shed 7 bases, and the junction held 9 bases outside the gene matches. The CDR3 protein is CASSKRQGRIGELFF. Here the CDR3 DNA reads TGTGCCAGCAGTAAGCGACAGGGGAGAATCGGGGAGCTGTTTTTT.